Listed here are 7 T cell receptor beta chains from one sample, sequenced in a study of blood T cell repertoires in COVID-19. Clones were read by immunoSEQ multiplex PCR, and TCRdb kept only the in-frame ones, dropping some. The sample lists roughly 440,000 clones; about nine tenths were seen once. Input material: peripheral blood. The receptors shown here come from a woman in her 50s with COVID-19, enrolled during active disease.

This chain links TRBV15 with TRBJ2-7; 9 bases fit TRBD1. The CDR3 length is 14 residues. Germline V CDR1 and CDR2: LNHNV, YYDKDF (reference sequence). With V trimmed by 5 bases and J by 4 bases, 6 bases remained unmatched. This CDR3 reads CATSALGQGYEQYF. The CDR3 DNA sequence: TGTGCCACCAGCGCATTGGGACAGGGATACGAGCAGTACTTC.

The chain employs TRBV11-2 and TRBJ2-4, with TRBD2 identical over 13 bases. Germline CDR1 and CDR2: SGHAT and FQNNGV. CDR3 length: 19 residues. J lost 8 bases, V lost 6 bases, and 19 bases had no gene match. The CDR3 DNA reads TGTGCCAGCAGTTCTCCTCATTGGACTAGCGGGGGCCCCGGGGACATTCAGTACTTC. As protein: CASSSPHWTSGGPGDIQYF. Full variable domain (missing parts from reference TRBV11-2 and TRBJ2-4): EAGVAQSPRYKIIEKRQSVAFWCNPISGHATLYWYQQILGQGPKLLIQFQNNGVVDDSQLPKDRFSAERLKGVDSTLKIQPAKLEDSAVYLCASSSPHWTSGGPGDIQYFGAGTRLSVL.

This clone was detected only a few times. The V gene is TRBV28, the J gene TRBJ1-5, with D hard to call. The CDR3 consists of 13 residues. The germline V gene encodes CDR1 MDHEN and CDR2 SYDVKM. Trimming shortened V by 3 bases and J by 8 bases, and 11 bases separated the two germline ends. The CDR3 sequence is CASSLEVREPQHF. Written as DNA, the CDR3 is TGTGCCAGCAGTTTGGAGGTGAGGGAGCCCCAGCATTTT.

V gene TRBV5-6 combines with J gene TRBJ1-2, with 8 bases fitting TRBD1. Unmatched junction bases numbered 4, after V lost 3 bases and J lost 3 bases. Germline V CDR1 and CDR2: SGHDT, YYEEEE. This CDR3 is built from 14 residues. In DNA, the CDR3 is TGTGCCAGCAGCTCACCAGGGGGCTACTATGGCTACACCTTC. Encoded protein: CASSSPGGYYGYTF.

DNA of the CDR3: TGTGCCAGCACCCAACTCAAGAGCACAGATACGCAGTATTTT. It yields the protein CASTQLKSTDTQYF. This chain joins TRBV2 and TRBJ2-3; D gene uncertain. The CDR3 loop spans 14 amino acids. V was clipped by 7 bases and J by 0 bases, with 11 bases between them. Germline values: CDR1 SNHLY, CDR2 FYNNEI.

This rearrangement joins TRBV5-1 to TRBJ2-1; D unresolved. CDR1 and CDR2 from the germline V gene are SGHRS and YFSETQ. The V end lost 2 bases, the J end lost 5 bases, and 8 bases lay between the germline ends. The CDR3 is 13 residues long. CDR3 loop: CASSFGPNNEQFF. For the CDR3, the DNA is TGCGCCAGCAGCTTTGGCCCCAACAATGAGCAGTTCTTC.

The V and J genes are TRBV7-6 and TRBJ2-1, with D perhaps TRBD2 (7 bases). Germline V gene data show CDR1 as SGHVS and CDR2 as FNYEAQ. Trimming removed 3 bases from V and 10 bases from J, with 19 bases in between. The CDR3 has 15 amino acids. CDR3 in amino acids: CASSLGGGAIREQFF. In DNA, the CDR3 is TGTGCCAGCAGCTTGGGTGGGGGGGCTATTAGAGAGCAGTTCTTC.